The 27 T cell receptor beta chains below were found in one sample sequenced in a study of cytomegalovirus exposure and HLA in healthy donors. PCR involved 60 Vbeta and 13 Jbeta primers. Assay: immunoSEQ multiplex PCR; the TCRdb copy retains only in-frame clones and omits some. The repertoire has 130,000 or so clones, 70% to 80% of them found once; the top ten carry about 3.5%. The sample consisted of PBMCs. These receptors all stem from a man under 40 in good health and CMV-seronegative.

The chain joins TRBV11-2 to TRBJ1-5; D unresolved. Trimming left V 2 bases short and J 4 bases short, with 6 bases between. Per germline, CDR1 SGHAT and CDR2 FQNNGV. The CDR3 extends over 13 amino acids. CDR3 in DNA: TGTGCCAGCAGCTTAACGGGAAATCAGCCCCAGCATTTT. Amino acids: CASSLTGNQPQHF.

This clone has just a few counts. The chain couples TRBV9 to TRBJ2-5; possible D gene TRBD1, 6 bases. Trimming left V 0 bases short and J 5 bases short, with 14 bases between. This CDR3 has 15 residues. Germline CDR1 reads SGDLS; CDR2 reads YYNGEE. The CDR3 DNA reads TGTGCCAGCAGCGTAGAACCAGGGGCGGCTGAGACCCAGTACTTC. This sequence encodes CASSVEPGAAETQYF. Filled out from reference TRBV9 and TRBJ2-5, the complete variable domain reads DSGVTQTPKHLITATGQRVTLRCSPRSGDLSVYWYQQSLDQGLQFLIQYYNGEERAKGNILERFSAQQFPDLHSELNLSSLELGDSALYFCASSVEPGAAETQYFGPGTRLLVL.

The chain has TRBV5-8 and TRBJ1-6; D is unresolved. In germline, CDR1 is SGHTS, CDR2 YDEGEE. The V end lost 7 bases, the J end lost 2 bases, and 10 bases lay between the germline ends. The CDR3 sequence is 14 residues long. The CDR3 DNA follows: TGTGCCAGCGGAAGGAGGGCCTATAATTCACCCCTCCACTTT. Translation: CASGRRAYNSPLHF.

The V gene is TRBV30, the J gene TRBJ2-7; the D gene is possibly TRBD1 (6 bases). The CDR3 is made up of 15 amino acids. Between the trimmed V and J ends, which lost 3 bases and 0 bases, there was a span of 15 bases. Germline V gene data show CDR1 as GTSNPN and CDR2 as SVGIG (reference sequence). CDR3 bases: TGTGCCTGGAGGGTAACAGGGCAAGCCTCCTACGAGCAGTACTTC. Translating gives CAWRVTGQASYEQYF.

The CDR3 DNA sequence: TGCGCCAGCAGCCAACGGGACTCTGGAAACACCATATATTTT. It encodes CASSQRDSGNTIYF. V and J are TRBV4-3 and TRBJ1-3; the D is unclear. The CDR3 has 14 amino acids. CDR1 LGHNA and CDR2 YSLEER come from the germline V gene. Trimming cost V 2 bases and J 0 bases, with 5 bases left between them.

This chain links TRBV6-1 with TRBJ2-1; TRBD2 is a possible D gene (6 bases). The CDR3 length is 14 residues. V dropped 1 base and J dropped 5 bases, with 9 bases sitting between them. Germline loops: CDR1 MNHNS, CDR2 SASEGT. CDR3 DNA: TGTGCCAGCAGTGAAGGGGGACTTCACAATGAGCAGTTCTTC. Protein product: CASSEGGLHNEQFF.

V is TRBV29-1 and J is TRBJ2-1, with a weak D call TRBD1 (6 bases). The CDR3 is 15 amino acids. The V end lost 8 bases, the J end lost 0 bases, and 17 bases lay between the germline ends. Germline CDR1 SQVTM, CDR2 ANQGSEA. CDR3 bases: TGCAGCCTTGGTTTGGGACATCGCTCCTACAATGAGCAGTTCTTC. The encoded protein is CSLGLGHRSYNEQFF.

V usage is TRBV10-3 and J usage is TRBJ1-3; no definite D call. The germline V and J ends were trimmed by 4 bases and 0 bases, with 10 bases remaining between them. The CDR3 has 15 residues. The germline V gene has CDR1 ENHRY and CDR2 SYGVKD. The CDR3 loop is CAISGSPRSGNTIYF. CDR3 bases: TGTGCCATCAGTGGGTCCCCCCGCTCTGGAAACACCATATATTTT.

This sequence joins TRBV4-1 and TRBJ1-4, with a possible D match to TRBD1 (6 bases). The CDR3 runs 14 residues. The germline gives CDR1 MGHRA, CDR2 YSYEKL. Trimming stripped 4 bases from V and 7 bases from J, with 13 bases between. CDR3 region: CASSPVGAGEKLFF. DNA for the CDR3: TGCGCCAGCAGCCCGGTGGGGGCCGGTGAAAAACTGTTTTTT.

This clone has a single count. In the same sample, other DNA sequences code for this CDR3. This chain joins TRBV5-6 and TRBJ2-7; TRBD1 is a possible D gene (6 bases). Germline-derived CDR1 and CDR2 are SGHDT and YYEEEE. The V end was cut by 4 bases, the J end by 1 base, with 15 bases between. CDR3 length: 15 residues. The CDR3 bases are TGTGCCAGCAGCGGCCTAGCAGGGGCTTCCTACGAGCAGTACTTC. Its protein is CASSGLAGASYEQYF.

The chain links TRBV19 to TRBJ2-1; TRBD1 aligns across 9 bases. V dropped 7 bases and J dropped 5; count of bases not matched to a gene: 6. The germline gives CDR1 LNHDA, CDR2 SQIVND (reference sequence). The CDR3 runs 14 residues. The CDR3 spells CASKGDRVNNEQFF. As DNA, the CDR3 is TGTGCCAGTAAGGGGGACAGGGTCAACAATGAGCAGTTCTTC.

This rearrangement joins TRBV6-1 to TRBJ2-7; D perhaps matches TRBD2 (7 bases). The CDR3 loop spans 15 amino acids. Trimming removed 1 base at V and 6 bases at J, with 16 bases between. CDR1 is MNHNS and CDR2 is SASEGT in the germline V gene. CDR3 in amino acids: CASSEDKGGSGEQYF. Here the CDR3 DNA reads TGTGCCAGCAGTGAAGATAAGGGGGGGTCTGGCGAGCAGTACTTC.

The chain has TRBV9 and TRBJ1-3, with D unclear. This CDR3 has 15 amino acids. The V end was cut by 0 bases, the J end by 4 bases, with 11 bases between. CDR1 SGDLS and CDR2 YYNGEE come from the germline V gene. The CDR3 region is CASSVGVVRGNTIYF. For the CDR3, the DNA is TGTGCCAGCAGCGTAGGTGTCGTGCGCGGAAACACCATATATTTT.

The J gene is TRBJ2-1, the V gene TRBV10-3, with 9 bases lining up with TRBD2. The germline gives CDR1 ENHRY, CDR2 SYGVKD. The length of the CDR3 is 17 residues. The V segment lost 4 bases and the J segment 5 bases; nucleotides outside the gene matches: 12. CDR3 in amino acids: CAISGETSGTPNNEQFF. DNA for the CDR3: TGTGCCATCAGTGGCGAGACTAGCGGTACTCCTAACAATGAGCAGTTCTTC.

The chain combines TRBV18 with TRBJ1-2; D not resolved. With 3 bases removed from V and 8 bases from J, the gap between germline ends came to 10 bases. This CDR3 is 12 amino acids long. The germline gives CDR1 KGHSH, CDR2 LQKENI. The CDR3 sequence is CASSPIRGGYTF. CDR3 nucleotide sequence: TGTGCCAGCTCACCCATACGAGGGGGCTACACCTTC. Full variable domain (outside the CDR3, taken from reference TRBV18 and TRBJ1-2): NAGVMQNPRHLVRRRGQEARLRCSPMKGHSHVYWYRQLPEEGLKFMVYLQKENIIDESGMPKERFSAEFPKEGPSILRIQQVVRGDSAAYFCASSPIRGGYTFGSGTRLTVV.

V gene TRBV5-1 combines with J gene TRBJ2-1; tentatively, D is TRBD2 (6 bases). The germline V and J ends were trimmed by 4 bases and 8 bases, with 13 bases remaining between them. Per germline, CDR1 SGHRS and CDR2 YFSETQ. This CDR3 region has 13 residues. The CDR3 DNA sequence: TGCGCCAGCAGCAGGAGGGAGATCGATGAGCAGTTCTTC. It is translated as CASSRREIDEQFF.

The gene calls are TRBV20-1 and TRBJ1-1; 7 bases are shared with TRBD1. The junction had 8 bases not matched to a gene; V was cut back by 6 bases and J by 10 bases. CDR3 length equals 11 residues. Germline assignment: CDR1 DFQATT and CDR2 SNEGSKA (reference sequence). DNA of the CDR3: TGCAGTGCAAAAACAGGGGTGGTAGCTTTCTTT. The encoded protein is CSAKTGVVAFF.

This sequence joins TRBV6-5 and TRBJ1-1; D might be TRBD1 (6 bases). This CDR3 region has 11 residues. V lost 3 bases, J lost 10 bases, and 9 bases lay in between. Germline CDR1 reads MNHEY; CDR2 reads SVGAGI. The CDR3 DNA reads TGTGCCAGCAGTTATAAGGGGGTAGCTTTCTTT. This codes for CASSYKGVAFF.

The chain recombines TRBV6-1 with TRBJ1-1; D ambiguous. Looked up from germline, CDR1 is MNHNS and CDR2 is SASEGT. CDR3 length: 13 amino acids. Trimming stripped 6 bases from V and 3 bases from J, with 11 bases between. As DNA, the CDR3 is TGTGCCAGCAGACGCGGCGGAGACACTGAAGCTTTCTTT. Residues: CASRRGGDTEAFF.

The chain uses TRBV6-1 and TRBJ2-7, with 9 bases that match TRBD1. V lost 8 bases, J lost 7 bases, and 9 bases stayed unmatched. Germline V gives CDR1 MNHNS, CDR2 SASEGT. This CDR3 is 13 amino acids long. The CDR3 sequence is CASQGQGPVEQYF. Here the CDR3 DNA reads TGTGCCAGCCAGGGACAGGGCCCTGTTGAGCAGTACTTC.

The CDR3 bases are TGTGCCAGCAGCTTGGGAACAGGGGGGTTCGAAAAACTGTTTTTT. The encoded protein is CASSLGTGGFEKLFF. The rearrangement joins TRBV5-4 to TRBJ1-4, with 8 nucleotides matching TRBD1. Germline assignment: CDR1 SGHNT and CDR2 YYREEE (reference sequence). V lost 0 bases and J lost 8; bases outside the gene matches: 6. The CDR3 length is 15 residues. Full variable domain (rest looked up from reference TRBV5-4 and TRBJ1-4): ETGVTQSPTHLIKTRGQQVTLRCSSQSGHNTVSWYQQALGQGPQFIFQYYREEENGRGNFPPRFSGLQFPNYSSELNVNALELDDSALYLCASSLGTGGFEKLFFGSGTQLSVL.

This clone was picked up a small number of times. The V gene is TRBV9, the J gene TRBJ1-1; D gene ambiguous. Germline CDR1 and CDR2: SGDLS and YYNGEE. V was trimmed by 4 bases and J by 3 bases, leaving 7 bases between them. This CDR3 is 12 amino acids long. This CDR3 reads CASSLADTEAFF. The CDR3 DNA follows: TGTGCCAGCAGCTTAGCGGACACTGAAGCTTTCTTT.

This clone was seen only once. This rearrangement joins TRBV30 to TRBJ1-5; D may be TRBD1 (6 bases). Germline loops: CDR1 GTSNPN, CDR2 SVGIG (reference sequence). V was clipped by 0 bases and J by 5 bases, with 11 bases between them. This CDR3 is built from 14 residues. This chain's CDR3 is CAWSVRGADQPQHF. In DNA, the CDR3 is TGTGCCTGGAGTGTACGGGGGGCGGATCAGCCCCAGCATTTT.

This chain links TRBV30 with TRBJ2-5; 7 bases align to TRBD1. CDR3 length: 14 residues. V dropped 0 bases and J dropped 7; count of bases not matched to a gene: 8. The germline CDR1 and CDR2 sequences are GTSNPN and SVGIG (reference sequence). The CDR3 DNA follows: TGTGCCTGGAGTGTTACAGGGTCAGGGGGGACCCAGTACTTC. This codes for CAWSVTGSGGTQYF.

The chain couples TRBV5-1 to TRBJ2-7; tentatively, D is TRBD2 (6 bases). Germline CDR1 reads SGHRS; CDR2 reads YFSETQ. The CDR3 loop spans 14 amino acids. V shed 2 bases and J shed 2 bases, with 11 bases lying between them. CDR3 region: CASSLGGATYEQYF. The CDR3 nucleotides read TGCGCCAGCAGCTTAGGCGGGGCGACCTACGAGCAGTACTTC.

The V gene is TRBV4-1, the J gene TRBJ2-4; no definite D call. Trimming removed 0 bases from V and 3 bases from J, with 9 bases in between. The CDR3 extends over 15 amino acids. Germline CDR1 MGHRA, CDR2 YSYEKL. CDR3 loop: CASSQDPVNKNIQYF. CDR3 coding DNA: TGCGCCAGCAGCCAAGATCCCGTTAACAAAAACATTCAGTACTTC.

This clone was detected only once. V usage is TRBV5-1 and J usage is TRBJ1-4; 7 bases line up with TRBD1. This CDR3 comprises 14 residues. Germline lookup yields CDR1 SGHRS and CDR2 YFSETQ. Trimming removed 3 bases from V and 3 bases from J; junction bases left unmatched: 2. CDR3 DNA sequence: TGCGCCAGCAGCTGGGGACAGCCTAATGAAAAACTGTTTTTT. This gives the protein CASSWGQPNEKLFF. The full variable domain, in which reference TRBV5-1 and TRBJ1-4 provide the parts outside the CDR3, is KAGVTQTPRYLIKTRGQQVTLSCSPISGHRSVSWYQQTPGQGLQFLFEYFSETQRNKGNFPGRFSGRQFSNSRSEMNVSTLELGDSALYLCASSWGQPNEKLFFGSGTQLSVL.